A selection of T cell receptor beta chains follows, all from one sample in a study of CD4 T cell repertoires in COVID-19. The protocol was immunoSEQ multiplex PCR, while the TCRdb copy is restricted to in-frame clones and leaves out a portion. Here the sample spans about 24,000 clones, approximately 93% being singletons. The material was circulating follicular helper CD4+ T cells (cTfh) from blood, obtained before the COVID-19 pandemic. Receptors originate from a human donor who had COVID-19. Both conserved end residues are part of each CDR3. Fields, in order: J gene, clone size, V gene, D gene, CDR3 DNA, CDR3 protein. A D gene is named only where the DNA matches it firmly. Size is stated for part of the rows, as once, few or many counts, or as a class when the clone is expanded.

j_gene: TRBJ2-2
abundance: .
v_gene: TRBV6-1
d_gene: .
CDR3nt: TGTGCCAGCAGTGCTTCTGGGACTAACACCGGGGAGCTGTTTTTT
CDR3aa: CASSASGTNTGELFF

j_gene: TRBJ1-2
abundance: .
v_gene: TRBV7-8
d_gene: .
CDR3nt: TGTGCCAGCAGCTTAGCTGGCACAGGAGGCTACACCTTC
CDR3aa: CASSLAGTGGYTF

j_gene: TRBJ2-7
abundance: .
v_gene: TRBV7-9
d_gene: TRBD1
CDR3nt: TGTGCCAGCAGCTTGAGACAGGGGGGAGCCTACGAGCAGTACTTC
CDR3aa: CASSLRQGGAYEQYF

j_gene: TRBJ2-7
abundance: .
v_gene: TRBV7-2
d_gene: TRBD2
CDR3nt: TGTGCCAGCAGCTCCCGGAGCGGGAAATACGAGCAGTACTTC
CDR3aa: CASSSRSGKYEQYF

j_gene: TRBJ2-2
abundance: once
v_gene: TRBV5-1
d_gene: .
CDR3nt: TGCGCCAGCAGCTTGAAGCAGGGGACCGGGGAGCTGTTTTTT
CDR3aa: CASSLKQGTGELFF

j_gene: TRBJ1-3
abundance: .
v_gene: TRBV27
d_gene: .
CDR3nt: TGTGCCAGCAGTTTACGGGGAAAAGACTGGGGTGGGAGCTCTGGAAACACCATATATTTT
CDR3aa: CASSLRGKDWGGSSGNTIYF

j_gene: TRBJ2-7
abundance: .
v_gene: TRBV5-6
d_gene: .
CDR3nt: TGTGCCAGCAGCACAGGACAGAGCTCCTACGAGCAGTACTTC
CDR3aa: CASSTGQSSYEQYF

j_gene: TRBJ1-2
abundance: few
v_gene: TRBV5-1
d_gene: .
CDR3nt: TGTATTTTGGGCCTCGGGGGATACTATGGCTACACCTTC
CDR3aa: CILGLGGYYGYTF

j_gene: TRBJ2-1
abundance: .
v_gene: TRBV5-1
d_gene: TRBD1
CDR3nt: TGCGCCAGCGGGCCCCAGGGGGAATCCTACAATGAGCAGTTCTTC
CDR3aa: CASGPQGESYNEQFF

j_gene: TRBJ2-1
abundance: .
v_gene: TRBV4-2
d_gene: TRBD2
CDR3nt: TGTGCCAGCAGCCAAGATGTAGCGGGCAGCTCCTACAATGAGCAGTTCTTC
CDR3aa: CASSQDVAGSSYNEQFF

j_gene: TRBJ2-5
abundance: .
v_gene: TRBV28
d_gene: .
CDR3nt: TGTGCCAGTTGGGGGGGCTCGGGGGAGACCCAGTACTTC
CDR3aa: CASWGGSGETQYF

j_gene: TRBJ2-1
abundance: .
v_gene: TRBV4-1
d_gene: .
CDR3nt: TGCGCCAGCAGCCAAGATCTCGTGAGCGGGCGGAAGCAGTTCTTC
CDR3aa: CASSQDLVSGRKQFF

j_gene: TRBJ1-3
abundance: .
v_gene: TRBV6-1
d_gene: .
CDR3nt: TGTGCCAGCAATTTACAGGGATCCTCTGGAAACACCATATATTTT
CDR3aa: CASNLQGSSGNTIYF

j_gene: TRBJ1-3
abundance: .
v_gene: TRBV7-2
d_gene: TRBD1
CDR3nt: TGTGCCAGCAGCACAGGGGGCTCTGGAAACACCATATATTTT
CDR3aa: CASSTGGSGNTIYF

j_gene: TRBJ1-1
abundance: .
v_gene: TRBV27
d_gene: TRBD1
CDR3nt: TGTGCCAGCAGTTTATCGGGACAGGGCAGCACTGAAGCTTTCTTT
CDR3aa: CASSLSGQGSTEAFF

j_gene: TRBJ1-2
abundance: .
v_gene: TRBV5-8
d_gene: .
CDR3nt: TGTGCCAGCAGCTTGGACTCGCAGGGCGGTTATGGCTACACCTTC
CDR3aa: CASSLDSQGGYGYTF